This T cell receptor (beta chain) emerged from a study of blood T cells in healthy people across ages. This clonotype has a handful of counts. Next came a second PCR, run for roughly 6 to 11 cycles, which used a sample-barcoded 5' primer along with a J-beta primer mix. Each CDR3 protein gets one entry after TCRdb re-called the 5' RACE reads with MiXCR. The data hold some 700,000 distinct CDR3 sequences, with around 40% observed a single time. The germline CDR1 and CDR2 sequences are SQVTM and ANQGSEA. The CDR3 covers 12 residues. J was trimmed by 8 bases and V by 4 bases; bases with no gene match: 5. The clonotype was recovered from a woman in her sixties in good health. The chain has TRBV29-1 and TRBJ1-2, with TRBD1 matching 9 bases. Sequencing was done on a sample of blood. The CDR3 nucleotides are TGCAGCGTTGTAATACAGGGGGCGGGCTACACCTTC. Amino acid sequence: CSVVIQGAGYTF.